One and the same sample provided the 15 T cell receptor beta chains below, sequenced in a study of T cell responses to AZD1222 COVID-19 vaccine. Only in-frame clones appear in the TCRdb table, and some are missing; sequencing was by immunoSEQ multiplex PCR. This sample yields roughly 180,000 clones, of which approximately 89% are seen a single time; approximately 1.7% belongs to the top ten. Sequencing used peripheral blood, obtained 28 days after the second AZD1222 dose. The source of these receptors is an adult who received the AZD1222 COVID-19 vaccine.

The CDR3 reads CASSLAGVGANVLTF. The CDR3 DNA sequence: TGTGCCAGCAGCTTAGCTGGGGTTGGGGCCAACGTCCTGACTTTC. V and J are TRBV11-3 and TRBJ2-6; unclear D gene. Trimming shortened V by 1 base and J by 3 bases, and 7 bases separated the two germline ends. From germline, CDR1 is SGHNT and CDR2 YENEEA. This CDR3 contains 15 residues.

This chain connects TRBV18 to TRBJ1-4; TRBD1 is a possible D gene (6 bases). The CDR3 is made up of 15 amino acids. The V end was cut by 5 bases, the J end by 7 bases, with 17 bases between. Germline CDR1 and CDR2: KGHSH and LQKENI. CDR3 nucleotides: TGTGCCAGCTCAGCCGGATGGGGGCTAGGTGAAAAACTGTTTTTT. This encodes CASSAGWGLGEKLFF.

This chain connects TRBV10-1 to TRBJ2-2, with D perhaps given as TRBD1 or TRBD2 (5 bases each). The germline V gene has CDR1 WNHNN and CDR2 SYGVQD (reference sequence). V gave up 6 bases and J gave up 5 bases, with 10 bases separating them. The CDR3 has 13 amino acids. The CDR3 DNA is TGCGCCAGCAGAAGGGACGAAACCGGGGAGCTGTTTTTT. Protein product: CASRRDETGELFF.

This clone was detected only a few times. The V gene is TRBV10-3, the J gene TRBJ2-3; D possibly corresponds to TRBD1 (6 bases). Deletions cut 10 bases from V and 0 bases from J, with 14 bases between. CDR1 ENHRY and CDR2 SYGVKD come from the germline V gene. This CDR3 has 14 residues. The DNA for the CDR3 is TGTGCCACCCCGGACAGACCTAGCACAGATACGCAGTATTTT. Translated, it gives CATPDRPSTDTQYF.

The chain is built from TRBV3-1 (or the pseudogene TRBV3-2) and TRBJ2-3; no clear D. Germline CDR1 and CDR2: LGHDT and YNNKEL (reference sequence). With 2 bases removed from V and 3 bases from J, the gap between germline ends came to 15 bases. The length of the CDR3 is 16 residues. Written as DNA, the CDR3 is TGTGCCAGCAGCCAAAGGAGAGACATATTAACAGATACGCAGTATTTT. As protein: CASSQRRDILTDTQYF.

The chain carries TRBV5-1 and TRBJ2-7; D remains unclear. CDR1 and CDR2 from the germline V gene are SGHRS and YFSETQ. This CDR3 has 13 amino acids. V lost 5 bases and J 3 bases, leaving 12 bases between the germline ends. CDR3 DNA sequence: TGCGCCAGCAGTTTGAAGGCGCACTACGAGCAGTACTTC. Residues: CASSLKAHYEQYF. Supplemented by reference TRBV5-1 and TRBJ2-7, the full variable domain reads KAGVTQTPRYLIKTRGQQVTLSCSPISGHRSVSWYQQTPGQGLQFLFEYFSETQRNKGNFPGRFSGRQFSNSRSEMNVSTLELGDSALYLCASSLKAHYEQYFGPGTRLTVT.

This chain uses TRBV5-6 with TRBJ1-5, with TRBD1 matching 8 bases. Unmatched junction bases numbered 6, after V lost 0 bases and J lost 4 bases. The CDR3 totals 16 residues. Germline CDR1 SGHDT, CDR2 YYEEEE. The CDR3: CASSLGQGRGNQPQHF. Written as DNA, the CDR3 is TGTGCCAGCAGCTTGGGACAGGGGAGGGGAAATCAGCCCCAGCATTTT.

V usage is TRBV27 and J usage is TRBJ2-3, with TRBD1 matching 8 bases. The CDR3 has 13 amino acids. CDR1 and CDR2 from the germline V gene are MNHEY and SMNVEV (reference sequence). Trimming cost V 6 bases and J 7 bases; bases outside gene matches: 6. This chain's CDR3 is CASRTDREHTQYF. The DNA for the CDR3 is TGTGCCAGCAGGACGGACAGGGAACATACGCAGTATTTT.

The chain recombines TRBV12-3 or TRBV12-4 with TRBJ1-6; tentatively, D is TRBD1 (6 bases). V was shortened by 7 bases and J by 8 bases, with 12 bases between the two germline ends. The CDR3 is 13 residues long. Here the CDR3 reads CASTPGGHSPLHF. In DNA form, the CDR3 reads TGTGCCAGCACCCCGGGGGGGCATTCACCCCTCCACTTT.

The chain joins TRBV13 to TRBJ2-5; TRBD2 aligns across 12 bases. CDR1 PRHDT and CDR2 FYEKMQ come from the germline V gene (reference sequence). The trim removed 3 bases at V and 4 bases at J, leaving 6 bases unmatched. This CDR3 is 16 amino acids long. The CDR3: CASSFGLAGSGETQYF. The CDR3 DNA sequence: TGTGCCAGCAGCTTCGGACTAGCGGGATCGGGAGAGACCCAGTACTTC. The full variable domain, rest sourced from reference TRBV13 and TRBJ2-5, is AAGVIQSPRHLIKEKRETATLKCYPIPRHDTVYWYQQGPGQDPQFLISFYEKMQSDKGSIPDRFSAQQFSDYHSELNMSSLELGDSALYFCASSFGLAGSGETQYFGPGTRLLVL.

This chain joins TRBV30 and TRBJ1-6, with D unresolved. Trimming removed 0 bases from V and 0 bases from J, with 9 bases in between. The CDR3 contains 16 residues. CDR1 is GTSNPN, CDR2 SVGIG, per germline (reference sequence). CDR3 loop: CAWSVGSISYNSPLHF. CDR3 in DNA: TGTGCCTGGAGTGTAGGCAGTATCTCCTATAATTCACCCCTCCACTTT.

CDR3 amino acids: CASEQGFPIYEQYF. DNA for the CDR3: TGTGCCAGCGAACAGGGGTTCCCTATCTACGAGCAGTACTTC. J is TRBJ2-7 and V is TRBV6-5; 7 positions agree with TRBD1. The CDR3 loop spans 14 amino acids. The ends lost 8 bases at V and 3 bases at J; junction bases unmatched: 10. Per germline, CDR1 MNHEY and CDR2 SVGAGI.

The rearrangement joins TRBV5-1 to TRBJ2-1; TRBD2 aligns across 9 bases. The trim removed 3 bases at V and 8 bases at J, leaving 6 bases unmatched. Germline assignment: CDR1 SGHRS and CDR2 YFSETQ. CDR3 length: 14 residues. CDR3 in DNA: TGCGCCAGCAGCTCTAGCGGGGTTAGGGATGAGCAGTTCTTC. Protein product: CASSSSGVRDEQFF.

The V call is TRBV4-2, the J call TRBJ2-2; 12 bases align to TRBD2. The CDR3 contains 18 residues. Germline loops: CDR1 LGHNA, CDR2 YNFKEQ. Trimming took 0 bases from V and 0 from J; bases not matched to a gene: 2. DNA for the CDR3: TGTGCCAGCAGCCAAGACCTAGCGGGAGGGCCGAACACCGGGGAGCTGTTTTTT. It specifies CASSQDLAGGPNTGELFF.

The rearrangement uses TRBV30 and TRBJ1-6; D remains unclear. The CDR3 sequence is 13 residues long. Germline V gene data show CDR1 as GTSNPN and CDR2 as SVGIG (reference sequence). Deletions cut 0 bases from V and 8 bases from J, with 8 bases between. This chain's CDR3 is CAWSVSQDSPLHF. The DNA of the CDR3 is TGTGCCTGGAGTGTATCCCAGGATTCACCCCTCCACTTT.